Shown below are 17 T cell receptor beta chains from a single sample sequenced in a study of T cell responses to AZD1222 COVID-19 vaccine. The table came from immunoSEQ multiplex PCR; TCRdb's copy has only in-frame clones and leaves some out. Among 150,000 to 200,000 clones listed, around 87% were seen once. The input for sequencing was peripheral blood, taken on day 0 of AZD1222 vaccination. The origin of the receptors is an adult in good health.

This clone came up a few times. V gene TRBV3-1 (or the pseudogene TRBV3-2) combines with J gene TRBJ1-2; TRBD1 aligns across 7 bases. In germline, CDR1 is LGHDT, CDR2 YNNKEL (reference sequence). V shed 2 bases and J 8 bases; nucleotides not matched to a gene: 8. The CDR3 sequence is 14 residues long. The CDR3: CASSQLITGEGYTF. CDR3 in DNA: TGTGCCAGCAGCCAACTCATAACAGGGGAGGGCTACACCTTC.

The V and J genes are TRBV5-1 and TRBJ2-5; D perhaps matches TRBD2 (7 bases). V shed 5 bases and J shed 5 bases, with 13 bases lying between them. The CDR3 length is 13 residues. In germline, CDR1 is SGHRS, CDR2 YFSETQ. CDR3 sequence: CASRRGLQETQYF. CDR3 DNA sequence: TGCGCCAGCAGGCGGGGGCTACAGGAGACCCAGTACTTC.

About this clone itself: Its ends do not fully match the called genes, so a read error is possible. CDR3 nucleotide sequence: TGTGCTAGCAGTTCCGGGACAACCGCCGGGGAGCTGTTTTTT. Amino acid sequence: CASSSGTTAGELFF. The chain links TRBV7-7 to TRBJ2-2, with D possibly matching TRBD1 (6 bases). This CDR3 region has 14 residues. Germline lookup yields CDR1 SSHAT and CDR2 FNYEAQ (reference sequence).

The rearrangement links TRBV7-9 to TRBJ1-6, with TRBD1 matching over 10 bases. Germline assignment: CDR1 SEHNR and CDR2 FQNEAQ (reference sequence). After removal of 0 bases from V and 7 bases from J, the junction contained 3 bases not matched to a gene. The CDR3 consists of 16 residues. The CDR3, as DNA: TGTGCCAGCAGCTTAGCGTTGGGACAGGGGAATTCACCCCTCCACTTT. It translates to CASSLALGQGNSPLHF.

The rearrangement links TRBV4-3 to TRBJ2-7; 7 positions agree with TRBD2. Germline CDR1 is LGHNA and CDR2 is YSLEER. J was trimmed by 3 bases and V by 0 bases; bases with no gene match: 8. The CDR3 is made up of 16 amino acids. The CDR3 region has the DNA TGCGCCAGCAGCCAAGATGCGGGGGTCGGGGGCTACGAGCAGTACTTC. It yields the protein CASSQDAGVGGYEQYF.

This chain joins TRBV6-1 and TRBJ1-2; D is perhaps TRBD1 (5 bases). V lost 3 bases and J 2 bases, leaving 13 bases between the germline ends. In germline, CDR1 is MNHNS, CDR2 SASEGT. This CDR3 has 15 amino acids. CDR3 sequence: CASSDHLQGNYGYTF. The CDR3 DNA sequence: TGTGCCAGCAGTGATCATCTGCAGGGCAACTATGGCTACACCTTC.

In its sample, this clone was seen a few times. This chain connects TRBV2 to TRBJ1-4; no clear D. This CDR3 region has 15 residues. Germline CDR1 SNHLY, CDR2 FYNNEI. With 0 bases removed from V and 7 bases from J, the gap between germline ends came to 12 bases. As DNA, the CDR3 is TGTGCCAGCAGTGAAGCCGGTCTTAGGGCTGAAAAACTGTTTTTT. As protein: CASSEAGLRAEKLFF.

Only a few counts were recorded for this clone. CDR3 in amino acids: CASNDRARGYEQYF. CDR3 nucleotide sequence: TGTGCCAGCAACGACAGGGCAAGGGGCTACGAGCAGTACTTC. This chain links TRBV6-5 with TRBJ2-7, with 7 bases lining up with TRBD1. CDR3 size: 14 residues. The trim removed 7 bases at V and 3 bases at J, leaving 9 bases unmatched. Germline V gene data show CDR1 as MNHEY and CDR2 as SVGAGI.

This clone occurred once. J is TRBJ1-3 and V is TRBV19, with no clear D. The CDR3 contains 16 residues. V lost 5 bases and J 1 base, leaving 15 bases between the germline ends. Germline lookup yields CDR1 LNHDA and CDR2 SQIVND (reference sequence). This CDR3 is CASSWAVNPSGNTIYF. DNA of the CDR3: TGTGCCAGTAGTTGGGCAGTGAACCCTTCTGGAAACACCATATATTTT. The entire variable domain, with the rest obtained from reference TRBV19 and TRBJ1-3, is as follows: DGGITQSPKYLFRKEGQNVTLSCEQNLNHDAMYWYRQDPGQGLRLIYYSQIVNDFQKGDIAEGYSVSREKKESFPLTVTSAQKNPTAFYLCASSWAVNPSGNTIYFGEGSWLTVV.

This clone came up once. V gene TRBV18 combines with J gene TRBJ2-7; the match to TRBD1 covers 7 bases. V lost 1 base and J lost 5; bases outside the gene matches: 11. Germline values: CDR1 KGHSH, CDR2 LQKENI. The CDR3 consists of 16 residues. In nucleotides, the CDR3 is TGTGCCAGCTCACCACGAGGGGGCCAGGGGAGCCACGAGCAGTACGTC. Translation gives CASSPRGGQGSHEQYV.

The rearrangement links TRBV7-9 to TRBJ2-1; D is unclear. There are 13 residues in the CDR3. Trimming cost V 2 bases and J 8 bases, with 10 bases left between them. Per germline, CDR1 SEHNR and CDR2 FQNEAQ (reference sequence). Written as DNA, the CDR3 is TGTGCCAGCAGCTTACTTGGTAGCCATGAGCAGTTCTTC. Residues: CASSLLGSHEQFF.

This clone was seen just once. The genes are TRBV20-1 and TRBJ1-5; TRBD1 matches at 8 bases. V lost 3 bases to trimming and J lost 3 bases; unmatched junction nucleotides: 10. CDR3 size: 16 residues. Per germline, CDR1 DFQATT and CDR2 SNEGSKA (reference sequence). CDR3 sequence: CSASPLQGANNQPQHF. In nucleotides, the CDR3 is TGCAGTGCTAGTCCTCTTCAGGGGGCCAACAATCAGCCCCAGCATTTT.

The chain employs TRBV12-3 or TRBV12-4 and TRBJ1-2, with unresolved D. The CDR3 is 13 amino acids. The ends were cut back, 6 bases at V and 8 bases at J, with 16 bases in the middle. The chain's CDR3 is CASSFMLGYGYTF. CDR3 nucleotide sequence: TGTGCCAGCAGCTTTATGTTGGGATACGGCTACACCTTC.

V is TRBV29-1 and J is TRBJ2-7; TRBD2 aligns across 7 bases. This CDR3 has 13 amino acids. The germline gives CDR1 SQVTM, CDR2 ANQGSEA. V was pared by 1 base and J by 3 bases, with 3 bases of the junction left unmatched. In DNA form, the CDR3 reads TGCAGCGTTGAAGCGGGGGGTAACTACGAGCAGTACTTC. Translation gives CSVEAGGNYEQYF.

For the CDR3, the DNA is TGTGCCAGCAGCTTAGGGGAGGACACTGAAGCTTTCTTT. This encodes CASSLGEDTEAFF. This sequence joins TRBV11-3 and TRBJ1-1; D call uncertain. CDR3 size: 13 residues. Germline CDR1 reads SGHNT; CDR2 reads YENEEA. V was cut by 1 base and J by 3 bases, with 6 bases left in between.

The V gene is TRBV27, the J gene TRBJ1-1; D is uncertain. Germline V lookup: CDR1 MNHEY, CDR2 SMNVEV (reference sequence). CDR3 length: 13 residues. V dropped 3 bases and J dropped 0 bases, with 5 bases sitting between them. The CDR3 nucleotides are TGTGCCAGCAGTTTTGGACTGAACACTGAAGCTTTCTTT. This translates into CASSFGLNTEAFF.

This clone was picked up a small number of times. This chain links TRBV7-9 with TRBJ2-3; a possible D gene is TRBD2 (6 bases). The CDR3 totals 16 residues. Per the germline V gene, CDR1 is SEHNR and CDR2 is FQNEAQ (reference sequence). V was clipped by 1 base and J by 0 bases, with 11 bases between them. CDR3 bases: TGTGCCAGCAGCTTAGTGTCCGGGACTAGCACAGATACGCAGTATTTT. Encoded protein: CASSLVSGTSTDTQYF.